The sequence of this T cell receptor beta chain was determined in a study of T cell repertoires in cytomegalovirus infection. Across the whole study: The authors relied on CMV epitopes, both recently identified HLA-C-restricted and well-studied HLA-B-restricted. TCR beta signatures that were public indicated CMV infection and matching HLA type.

In TCRdb, the reads were re-called with MiXCR into one record per CDR3 protein. The repertoire holds hundreds of thousands of distinct CDR3 sequences, with 33% as singletons. This clonotype has at least ten counts. Its antigen is not identified. Study results and caveats: The response measured ex vivo was dominated by TCR beta clonotypes (HLA-C-restricted and CMV-specific).

Trimming shortened V by 0 bases and J by 1 base, and 13 bases separated the two germline ends. Germline assignment: CDR1 SGHVS and CDR2 FQNEAQ. CDR3 size: 16 residues. The sequencing used cultured PBMCs, collected from culture after CMV antigen stimulation. This TCR was sampled from a human donor in good health (CMV status not recorded). Some clones in this sample may be carry-over from other donors' samples. The chain couples TRBV7-8 to TRBJ2-7; D possibly corresponds to TRBD1 (5 bases). CDR3 nucleotide sequence: TGTGCCAGCAGCTTAGCGTACTCCAGGGATTCCTACGAGCAGTACTTC. Translation: CASSLAYSRDSYEQYF. The full variable domain, its missing parts supplied by reference TRBV7-8 and TRBJ2-7, is GAGVSQSPRYKVAKRGQDVALRCDPISGHVSLFWYQQALGQGPEFLTYFQNEAQLDKSGLPSDRFFAERPEGSVSTLKIQRTQQEDSAVYLCASSLAYSRDSYEQYFGPGTRLTVT.